The sequence of this TCR beta chain was determined in a study of cytomegalovirus exposure and HLA in healthy donors. This clone has only a few counts. What it binds is not known. Study outcomes and limitations: Per a prior analysis, the majority of TCR beta V segments were productive roughly 90% or roughly 30% of the time. It is likely that the observed cluster of highly shared sequence variants was a sequencing artifact. Associated with cytomegalovirus, according to the listing, were 150 to 200 TCR beta chains.

V gave up 6 bases and J gave up 6 bases; unmatched junction bases: 17. The CDR3 consists of 16 residues. CDR1 MNHNY and CDR2 SVGAGI come from the germline V gene (reference sequence). PCR amplification relied on 60 Vbeta primers (plus 13 Jbeta primers). Here immunoSEQ multiplex PCR was the method, and the copy in TCRdb shows in-frame clones only, minus some. The sample consists of 140,000 to 150,000 clones, around three quarters of them appearing once. As for the donors, each was a healthy bone marrow donor. The rearrangement links TRBV6-6 to TRBJ2-7, with TRBD1 matching 7 bases. The sequence was collected from a woman in her late teens or twenties in good health and CMV-seropositive. The sequencing input was PBMCs. In nucleotides, the CDR3 is TGTGCCAGCAGAAGGGGGCCCGGGAACCCGACGAGCGAGCAGTACTTC. This codes for CASRRGPGNPTSEQYF.